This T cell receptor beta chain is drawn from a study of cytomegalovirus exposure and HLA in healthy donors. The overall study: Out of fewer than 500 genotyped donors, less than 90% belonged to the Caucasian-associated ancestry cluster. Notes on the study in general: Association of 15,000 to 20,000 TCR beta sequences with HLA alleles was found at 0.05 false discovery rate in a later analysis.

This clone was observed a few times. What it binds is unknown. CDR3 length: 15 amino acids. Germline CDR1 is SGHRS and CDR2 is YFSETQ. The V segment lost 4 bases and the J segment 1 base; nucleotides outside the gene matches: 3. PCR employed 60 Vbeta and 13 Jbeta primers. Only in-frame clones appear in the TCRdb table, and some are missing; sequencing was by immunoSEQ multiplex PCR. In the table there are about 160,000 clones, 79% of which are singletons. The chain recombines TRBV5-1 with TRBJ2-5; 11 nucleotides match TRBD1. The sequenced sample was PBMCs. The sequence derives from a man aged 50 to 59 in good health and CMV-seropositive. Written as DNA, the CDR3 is TGCGCCAGCAGCCTCGGGACAGGGGGCCAAGAGACCCAGTACTTC. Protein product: CASSLGTGGQETQYF.